This TCR beta chain is drawn from a study of blood T cells in healthy people across ages. Study information: Template switching captured about one barcoded beta molecule per two T cells. Study results and limitations: The diversity estimates, figures obtained from one million T cells, were considered underestimates. Long-lived donors exceeded aged donors in naive CD4+ cells and diversity. Age advanced and TCR beta diversity per million T cells fell, roughly linearly.

CDR3 length: 16 amino acids. Germline values: CDR1 ENHRY, CDR2 SYGVKD. The V end was cut by 0 bases, the J end by 8 bases, with 16 bases between. A sample-barcoded 5' primer and a J-beta primer mix were used in a second PCR of roughly 7 to 11 cycles. TCRdb passed the 5' RACE reads through MiXCR, listing each CDR3 protein once. This table has about 680,000 distinct CDR3 sequences, about 52% appearing once. A remark on this clonotype: Its antigen remains unknown.

The chain combines TRBV10-3 with TRBJ1-4, with D unresolved. Sequencing used blood. This TCR was sampled from a woman in her fifties or sixties in good health. CDR3 protein: CAISESYGPAREKLFF. In DNA, the CDR3 is TGTGCCATCAGTGAGTCGTACGGCCCCGCAAGGGAAAAACTGTTTTTT.